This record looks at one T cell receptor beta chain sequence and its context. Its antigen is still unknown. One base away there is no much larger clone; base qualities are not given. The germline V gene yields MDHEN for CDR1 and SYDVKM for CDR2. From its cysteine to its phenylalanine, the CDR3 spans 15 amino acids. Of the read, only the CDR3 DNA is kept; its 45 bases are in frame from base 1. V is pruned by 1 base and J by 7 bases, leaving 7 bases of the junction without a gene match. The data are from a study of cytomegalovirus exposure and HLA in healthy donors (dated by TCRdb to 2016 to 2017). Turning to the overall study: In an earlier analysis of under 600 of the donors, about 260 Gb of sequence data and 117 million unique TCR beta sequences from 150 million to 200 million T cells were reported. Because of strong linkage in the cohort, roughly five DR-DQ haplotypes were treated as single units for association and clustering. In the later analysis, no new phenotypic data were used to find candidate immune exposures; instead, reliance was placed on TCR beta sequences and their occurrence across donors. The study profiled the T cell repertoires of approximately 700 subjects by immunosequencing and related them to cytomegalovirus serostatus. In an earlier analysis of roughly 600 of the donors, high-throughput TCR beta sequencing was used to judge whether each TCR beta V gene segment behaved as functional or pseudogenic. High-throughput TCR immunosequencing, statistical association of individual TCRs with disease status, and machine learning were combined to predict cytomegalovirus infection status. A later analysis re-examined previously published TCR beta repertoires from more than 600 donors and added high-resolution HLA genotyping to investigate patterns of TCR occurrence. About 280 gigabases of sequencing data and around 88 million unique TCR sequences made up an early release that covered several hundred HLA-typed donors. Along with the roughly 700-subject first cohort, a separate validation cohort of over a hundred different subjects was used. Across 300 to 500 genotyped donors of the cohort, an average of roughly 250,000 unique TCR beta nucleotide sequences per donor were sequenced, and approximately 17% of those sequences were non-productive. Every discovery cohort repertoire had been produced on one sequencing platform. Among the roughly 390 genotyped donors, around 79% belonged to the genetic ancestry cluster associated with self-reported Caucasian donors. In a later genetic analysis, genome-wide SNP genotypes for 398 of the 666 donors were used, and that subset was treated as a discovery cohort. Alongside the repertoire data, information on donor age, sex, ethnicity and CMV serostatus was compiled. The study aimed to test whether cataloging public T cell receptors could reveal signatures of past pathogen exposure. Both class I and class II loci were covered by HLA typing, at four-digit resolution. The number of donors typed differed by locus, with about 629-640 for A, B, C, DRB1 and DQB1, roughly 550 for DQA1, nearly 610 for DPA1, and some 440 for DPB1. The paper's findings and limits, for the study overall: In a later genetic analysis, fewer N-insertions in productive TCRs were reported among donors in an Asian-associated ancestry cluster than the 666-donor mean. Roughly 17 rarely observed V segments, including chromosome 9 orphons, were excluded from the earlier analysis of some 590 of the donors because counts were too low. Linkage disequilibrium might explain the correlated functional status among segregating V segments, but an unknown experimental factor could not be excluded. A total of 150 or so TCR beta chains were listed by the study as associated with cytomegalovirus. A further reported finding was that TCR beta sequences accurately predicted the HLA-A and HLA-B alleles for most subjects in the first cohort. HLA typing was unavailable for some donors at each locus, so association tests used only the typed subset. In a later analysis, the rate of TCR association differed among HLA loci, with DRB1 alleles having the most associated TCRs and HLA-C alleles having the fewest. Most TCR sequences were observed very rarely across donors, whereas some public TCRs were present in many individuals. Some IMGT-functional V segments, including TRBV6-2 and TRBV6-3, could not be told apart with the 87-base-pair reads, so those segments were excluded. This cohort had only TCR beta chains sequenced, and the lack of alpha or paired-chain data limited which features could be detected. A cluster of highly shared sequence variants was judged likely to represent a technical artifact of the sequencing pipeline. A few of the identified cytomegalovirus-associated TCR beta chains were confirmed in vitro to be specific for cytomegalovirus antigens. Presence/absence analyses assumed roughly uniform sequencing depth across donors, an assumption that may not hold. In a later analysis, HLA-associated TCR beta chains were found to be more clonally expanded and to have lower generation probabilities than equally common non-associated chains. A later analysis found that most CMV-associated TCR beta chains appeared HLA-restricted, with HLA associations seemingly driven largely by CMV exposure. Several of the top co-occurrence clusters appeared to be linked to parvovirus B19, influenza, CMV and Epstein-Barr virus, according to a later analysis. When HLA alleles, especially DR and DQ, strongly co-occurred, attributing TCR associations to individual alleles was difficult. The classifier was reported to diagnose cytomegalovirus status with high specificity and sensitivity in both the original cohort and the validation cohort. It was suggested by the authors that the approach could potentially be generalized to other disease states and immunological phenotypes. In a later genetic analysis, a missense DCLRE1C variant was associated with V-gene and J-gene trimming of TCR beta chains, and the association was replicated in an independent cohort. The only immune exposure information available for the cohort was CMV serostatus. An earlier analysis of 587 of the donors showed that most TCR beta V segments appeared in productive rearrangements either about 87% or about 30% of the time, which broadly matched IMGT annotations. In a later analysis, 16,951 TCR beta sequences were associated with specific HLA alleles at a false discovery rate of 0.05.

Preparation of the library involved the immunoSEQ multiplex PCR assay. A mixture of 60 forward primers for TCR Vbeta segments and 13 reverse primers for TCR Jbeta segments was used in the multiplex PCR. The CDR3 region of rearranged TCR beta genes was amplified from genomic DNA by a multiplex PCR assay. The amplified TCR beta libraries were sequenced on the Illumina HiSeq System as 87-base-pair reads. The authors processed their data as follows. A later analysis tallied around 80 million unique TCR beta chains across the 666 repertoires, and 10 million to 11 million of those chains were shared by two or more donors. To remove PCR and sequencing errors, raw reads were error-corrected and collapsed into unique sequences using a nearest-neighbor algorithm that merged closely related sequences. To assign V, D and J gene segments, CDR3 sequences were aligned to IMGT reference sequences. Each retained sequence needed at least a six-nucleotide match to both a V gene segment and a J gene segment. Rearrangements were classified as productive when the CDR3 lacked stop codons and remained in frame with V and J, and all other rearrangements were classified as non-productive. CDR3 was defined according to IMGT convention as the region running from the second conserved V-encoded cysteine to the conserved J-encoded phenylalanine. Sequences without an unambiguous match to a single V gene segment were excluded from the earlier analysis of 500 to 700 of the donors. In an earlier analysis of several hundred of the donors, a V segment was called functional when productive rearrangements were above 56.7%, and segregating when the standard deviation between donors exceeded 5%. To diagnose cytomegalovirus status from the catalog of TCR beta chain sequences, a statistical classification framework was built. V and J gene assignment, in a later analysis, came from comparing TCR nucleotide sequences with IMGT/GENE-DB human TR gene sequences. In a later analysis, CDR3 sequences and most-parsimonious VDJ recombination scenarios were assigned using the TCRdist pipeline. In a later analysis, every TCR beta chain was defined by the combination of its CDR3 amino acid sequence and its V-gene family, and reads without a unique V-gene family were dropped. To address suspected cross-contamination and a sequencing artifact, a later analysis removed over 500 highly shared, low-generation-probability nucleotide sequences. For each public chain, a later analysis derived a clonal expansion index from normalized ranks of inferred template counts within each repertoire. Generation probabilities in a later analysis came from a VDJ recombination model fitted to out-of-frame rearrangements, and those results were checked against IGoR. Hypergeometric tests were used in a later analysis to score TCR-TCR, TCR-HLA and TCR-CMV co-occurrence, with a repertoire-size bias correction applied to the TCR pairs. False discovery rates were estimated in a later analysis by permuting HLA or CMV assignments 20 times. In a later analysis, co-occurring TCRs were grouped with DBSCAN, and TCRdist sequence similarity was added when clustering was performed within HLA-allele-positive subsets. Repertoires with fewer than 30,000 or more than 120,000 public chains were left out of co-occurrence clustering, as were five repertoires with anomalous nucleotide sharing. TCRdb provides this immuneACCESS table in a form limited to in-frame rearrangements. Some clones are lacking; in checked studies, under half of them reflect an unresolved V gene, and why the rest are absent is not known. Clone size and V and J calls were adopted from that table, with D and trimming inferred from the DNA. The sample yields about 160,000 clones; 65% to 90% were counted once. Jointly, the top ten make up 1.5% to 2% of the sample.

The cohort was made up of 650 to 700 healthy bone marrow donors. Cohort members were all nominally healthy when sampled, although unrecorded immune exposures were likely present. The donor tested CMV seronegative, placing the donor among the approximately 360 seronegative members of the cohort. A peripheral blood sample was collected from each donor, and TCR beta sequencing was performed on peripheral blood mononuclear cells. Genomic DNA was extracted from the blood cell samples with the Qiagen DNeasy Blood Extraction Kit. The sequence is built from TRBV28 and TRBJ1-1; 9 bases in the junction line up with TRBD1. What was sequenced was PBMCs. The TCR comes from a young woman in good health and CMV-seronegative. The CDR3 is CASSLLTGGVDEAFF. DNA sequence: TGTGCCAGCAGTTTATTGACAGGGGGGGTCGATGAAGCTTTCTTT. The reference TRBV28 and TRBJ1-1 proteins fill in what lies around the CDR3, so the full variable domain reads DVKVTQSSRYLVKRTGEKVFLECVQDMDHENMFWYRQDPGLGLRLIYFSYDVKMKEKGDIPEGYSVSREKKERFSLILESASTNQTSMYLCASSLLTGGVDEAFFGQGTRLTVV.